This TCR beta chain was retrieved from a study of blood T cell repertoires in COVID-19. Method: immunoSEQ multiplex PCR; TCRdb's copy keeps in-frame clones and lacks some. The sample contains about 160,000 clones, approximately 81% of which appear only once. CDR3 length: 12 residues. Germline assignment: CDR1 MDHEN and CDR2 SYDVKM. The V and J ends lost 6 bases and 5 bases respectively, with 10 bases between them. The TCR originated in a man aged 55 to 69 who had recovered from COVID-19. This rearrangement joins TRBV28 to TRBJ1-2; TRBD1 is a possible D gene (5 bases). Sequenced input: PBMCs or T cells enriched from blood (not recorded which). CDR3 sequence reads: CASSLDTYGYTF. The CDR3 DNA reads as TGTGCCAGCAGCTTGGACACGTATGGCTACACCTTC.